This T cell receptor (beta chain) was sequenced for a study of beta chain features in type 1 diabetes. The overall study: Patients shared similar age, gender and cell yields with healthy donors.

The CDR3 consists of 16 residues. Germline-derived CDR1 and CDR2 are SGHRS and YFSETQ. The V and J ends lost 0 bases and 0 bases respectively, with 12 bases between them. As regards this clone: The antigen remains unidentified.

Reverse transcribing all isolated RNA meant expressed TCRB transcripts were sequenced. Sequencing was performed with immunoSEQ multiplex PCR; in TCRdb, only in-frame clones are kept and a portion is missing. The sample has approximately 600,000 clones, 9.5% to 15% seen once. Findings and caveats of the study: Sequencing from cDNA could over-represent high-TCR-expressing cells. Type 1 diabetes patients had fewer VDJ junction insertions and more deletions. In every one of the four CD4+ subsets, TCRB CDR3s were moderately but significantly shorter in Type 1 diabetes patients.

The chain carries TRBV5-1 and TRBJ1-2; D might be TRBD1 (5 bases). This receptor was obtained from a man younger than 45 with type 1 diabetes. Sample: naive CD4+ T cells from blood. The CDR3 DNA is TGCGCCAGCAGCTTGGTTGGACAAACAGCTAACTATGGCTACACCTTC. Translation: CASSLVGQTANYGYTF.